The 3 T cell receptor beta chains below come from one sample, sequenced in a study of cytomegalovirus exposure and HLA in healthy donors. Measured with immunoSEQ multiplex PCR; TCRdb has only the in-frame clones, and not every one. The sample shows some 110,000 clones, about nine tenths of them seen only once. Material: PBMCs. Every receptor here comes from a woman under 30 in good health and CMV-seropositive.

The genes are TRBV15 and TRBJ1-5; 11 bases fit TRBD1. V shed 5 bases and J 7 bases; nucleotides not matched to a gene: 7. CDR1 and CDR2 (germline): LNHNV, YYDKDF (reference sequence). The CDR3 loop spans 15 amino acids. CDR3 in amino acids: CATSLGQGAWQPQHF. DNA for the CDR3: TGTGCCACCAGCCTTGGACAGGGGGCTTGGCAGCCCCAGCATTTT.

The J gene is TRBJ1-2, the V gene TRBV27; a weak D match, TRBD1 (6 bases). V was shortened by 2 bases and J by 7 bases, with 14 bases between the two germline ends. Germline V gene sequence: CDR1 MNHEY, CDR2 SMNVEV (reference sequence). The CDR3 sequence is 14 residues long. DNA for the CDR3: TGTGCCAGCAGTTTAGGGACATCTGGCGGTGGCTACACCTTC. Its protein product is CASSLGTSGGGYTF.

The rearrangement joins TRBV18 to TRBJ2-7; D not resolved. With 3 bases removed from V and 0 bases from J, the gap between germline ends came to 12 bases. The CDR3 extends over 15 amino acids. CDR1 and CDR2 from the germline V gene are KGHSH and LQKENI. DNA for the CDR3: TGTGCCAGCTCACCTAGTACAGTACCCTCCTACGAGCAGTACTTC. Translation gives CASSPSTVPSYEQYF.